This entry describes one T cell receptor (beta chain). Its antigen is undetermined. PCR was performed using 60 Vbeta and 13 Jbeta primers. Profiling relied on immunoSEQ multiplex PCR, and the TCRdb table lists in-frame clones only, not all of them. In the table there are 95,000 to 150,000 clones, roughly 69% of which are singletons. This sample is part of a study of cytomegalovirus exposure and HLA in healthy donors. CDR3 length equals 14 residues. The germline CDR1 and CDR2 sequences are SNHLY and FYNNEI. Germline trimming cut 4 bases from V and 3 bases from J; bases unmatched to any gene: 4. Whole-study results and caveats: When a later analysis compared HLA-associated TCR beta chains with equally common others, the HLA-associated chains turned out to be more clonally expanded and to have lower generation probabilities. A missense DCLRE1C variant was associated with V- and J-gene trimming of TCR beta chains in a later analysis, and an independent cohort replicated the association. At a 0.05 false discovery rate, a later analysis found some 18,000 TCR beta sequences to be associated with HLA alleles.

The clonotype comes from a woman aged 40 to 50 in good health and CMV-seropositive. Source material: PBMCs. The rearrangement links TRBV2 to TRBJ1-2; 8 nucleotides line up with TRBD1. CDR3 in amino acids: CASSAQGADYGYTF. The CDR3 DNA sequence: TGTGCCAGCAGTGCTCAGGGGGCTGACTATGGCTACACCTTC.